This is a list of T cell receptor beta chains from one sample in a study of blood T cell repertoires in COVID-19. Assay used: immunoSEQ multiplex PCR; TCRdb lists only in-frame clones, some missing. The table shows 100,000 or so clones, with about 90% occurring only once. The sample comprised peripheral blood. These receptors were collected from a man over 45 with acute or convalescent COVID-19. Each CDR3 is given with its conserved first and last residue. D genes are given only for firm matches. The size field is filled for only some rows; it gives once, few, many or a size class.

D	V	J	size	DNA	CDR3
NA	TRBV7-9	TRBJ2-1	NA	TGTGCCAGCAGCTTAGCTGTGACGGGAGAGCAGTTCTTC	CASSLAVTGEQFF
NA	TRBV12-5	TRBJ2-2	NA	TGTGCTAGTGGGACTCCGTCGAACACCGGGGAGCTGTTTTTT	CASGTPSNTGELFF
TRBD1	TRBV19	TRBJ2-7	once	TGTGCCAGTTCCGGGACAGCGAGCTCCTACGAGCAGTACTTC	CASSGTASSYEQYF
NA	TRBV29-1	TRBJ1-5	NA	TGCAGCGTTGGCAAGGGGCGAAATCAGCCCCAGCATTTT	CSVGKGRNQPQHF
TRBD1	TRBV10-3	TRBJ2-5	NA	TGTGCCATCAGTGAGTCGATCGGGACAGCACAAGAGACCCAGTACTTC	CAISESIGTAQETQYF
NA	TRBV10-1	TRBJ1-5	NA	TGCGCCAGCAAGGGGCAGGGGCAAGATCAGCCCCAGCATTTT	CASKGQGQDQPQHF
NA	TRBV5-1	TRBJ2-6	NA	TGCGCCAGCAGCTTGGACAGTTCTGGGGCCAACGTCCTGACTTTC	CASSLDSSGANVLTF
NA	TRBV6-6	TRBJ1-4	NA	TGTGCCAGCAGTACCCAGGGGTCGGGTGAAAAACTGTTTTTT	CASSTQGSGEKLFF
NA	TRBV19	TRBJ1-5	NA	TGTGCCAGTAGTATGTTTCGGGGAGGACAGCCCCAGCATTTT	CASSMFRGGQPQHF
TRBD2	TRBV15	TRBJ2-5	NA	TGTGCCACCAGTGTAGCGGGGGGTGAAGAGACCCAGTACTTC	CATSVAGGEETQYF
TRBD1	TRBV18	TRBJ2-2	NA	TGTGCCAGCTCAGCGGGACAGGGGAACACCGGGGAGCTGTTTTTT	CASSAGQGNTGELFF
NA	TRBV5-8	TRBJ1-6	NA	TGTGCCAGCAGCCTGAGCTCTAATTCACCCCTCCACTTT	CASSLSSNSPLHF
TRBD2	TRBV15	TRBJ2-5	NA	TGTGCCACCAGCAGAGTACGTTGGACTAGCGGGGGCCTGAGGGAGACCCAGTACTTC	CATSRVRWTSGGLRETQYF
NA	TRBV18	TRBJ1-1	NA	TGTGCCAGCTCACCAGACCGGGGTTGGGACACTGAAGCTTTCTTT	CASSPDRGWDTEAFF
NA	TRBV7-9	TRBJ2-1	few	TGTGCCAGCAGCGTAAACAGGGAGGGTGAGCAGTTCTTC	CASSVNREGEQFF
TRBD2	TRBV5-1	TRBJ2-2	NA	TGCGCCAGCAGCTTGGCTAGCGGGGGGGCCACCGGGGAGCTGTTTTTT	CASSLASGGATGELFF
TRBD1	TRBV10-1	TRBJ1-6	NA	TGCGCCACCCACCCAGTCCTAGGACAGGGCAATTCACCCCTCCACTTT	CATHPVLGQGNSPLHF
NA	TRBV25-1	TRBJ2-3	NA	TGTGCCAGCAGTCCTCGTTTTGTCCTCACAGATACGCAGTATTTT	CASSPRFVLTDTQYF
TRBD1	TRBV5-1	TRBJ1-5	once	TGCGCCAGCAGCTTGGCAGGGGGCCCTTCCCAGCCCCAGCATTTT	CASSLAGGPSQPQHF
NA	TRBV7-2	TRBJ1-1	NA	TGTGCCAGCGGCCAAAGGGGGATCCGGGGTTCAACTGAAGCTTTCTTT	CASGQRGIRGSTEAFF
NA	TRBV7-8	TRBJ1-4	once	TGTGCCAGCAGCTTTCGGGAGGGTGGTGAAAAACTGTTTTTT	CASSFREGGEKLFF
NA	TRBV3-1/TRBV3-2	TRBJ2-7	NA	TGTGCCAGCAGCCCCTCCTTTTCCTACGAGCAGTACTTC	CASSPSFSYEQYF
NA	TRBV19	TRBJ1-2	NA	TGTGCCAGTAGTGTAGACATCTATGGCTACACCTTC	CASSVDIYGYTF
NA	TRBV5-6	TRBJ2-7	NA	TGTGCCAGCAGCTTGGGCAGGGGTAGATACGAGCAGTACTTC	CASSLGRGRYEQYF
NA	TRBV6-2/TRBV6-3	TRBJ1-6	NA	TGTGCCAGCAGTTACAGGGGTCAGGGGAATTCACCCCTCCACTTT	CASSYRGQGNSPLHF
NA	TRBV3-1/TRBV3-2	TRBJ2-2	once	TGTGCCAGCAGCCAAGAAAGGCGGGGAGGTCTGACCGGGGAGCTGTTTTTT	CASSQERRGGLTGELFF
TRBD2	TRBV9	TRBJ2-4	NA	TGTGCCAGCAGCGTGGATAGCGGGGGTCAAAAAAACATTCAGTACTTC	CASSVDSGGQKNIQYF
TRBD1	TRBV11-1	TRBJ1-1	NA	TGTGCCAGCAGCTTAGCCCACAGGGGGACGCCTTTCTTT	CASSLAHRGTPFF
TRBD1	TRBV11-2	TRBJ1-6	NA	TGTGCCAGCAGCGCCTCACAGGGGTCCTATAATTCACCCCTCCACTTT	CASSASQGSYNSPLHF
TRBD1	TRBV3-1/TRBV3-2	TRBJ1-6	NA	TGTGCCAGCAGCCAAGCCGGGGACAGGTCGGGGTTAAACTTT	CASSQAGDRSGLNF
NA	TRBV5-1	TRBJ2-7	NA	TGCGCCAGCCGACTTTCTGGACAGTCCTACGAGCAGTACTTC	CASRLSGQSYEQYF
NA	TRBV20-1	TRBJ2-1	NA	TGCAGTGCTAGTAGGGGCTTCGGAGCCTACAATGAGCAGTTCTTC	CSASRGFGAYNEQFF
NA	TRBV11-2	TRBJ1-3	NA	TGTGCCAGCAGCTTAGCCCGGGACATGGAACAATATTTT	CASSLARDMEQYF
NA	TRBV10-1	TRBJ2-7	NA	TGCGCCTACACCTACGAGCAGTACTTC	CAYTYEQYF
NA	TRBV7-9	TRBJ1-2	NA	TGTGCCAGCAGCTCAAATAGTGAACGTACCTTC	CASSSNSERTF
NA	TRBV18	TRBJ2-5	NA	TGTGCCAGCTCACTCCCGGGACAACAAGAGACCCAGTACTTC	CASSLPGQQETQYF
NA	TRBV7-2	TRBJ1-1	once	TGTGCCAGCAGCTTAGAGGGGGACGGGTTTGCTGAAGCTTTCTTT	CASSLEGDGFAEAFF
NA	TRBV3-1/TRBV3-2	TRBJ1-4	NA	TGTGCCAGCAGCCTACCCTCCCCAGGGGTTGGTGAAAAACTGTTTTTT	CASSLPSPGVGEKLFF
TRBD1	TRBV12-5	TRBJ2-1	few	TGTGCTAGTGTTGGGGGACAGGGGTACAATGAGCAGTTCTTC	CASVGGQGYNEQFF
TRBD1	TRBV7-2	TRBJ1-4	NA	TGTGCCAGCAGCTCGACGACAGGGGGGAATGAAAAACTGTTTTTT	CASSSTTGGNEKLFF
TRBD1	TRBV7-2	TRBJ1-4	NA	TGTGCCAGCAGCTTTGTAGCCAGGGGGACTAATGAAAAACTGTTTTTT	CASSFVARGTNEKLFF